Listed below are T cell receptor beta chains from one sample, sequenced in a study of blood T cell repertoires in COVID-19. Clones were read by immunoSEQ multiplex PCR, and TCRdb kept only the in-frame ones, dropping some. The table includes about 200,000 clones, 70% to 85% detected once. Sequenced: peripheral blood. The receptors originated from a human donor in a cohort sampled during active COVID-19. CDR3s include the opening cysteine and the closing phenylalanine or tryptophan. D genes are given only for firm matches. Rows may omit the clone size; those that give it use once, few, many or a size class.

TRBD2 . TRBJ2-7 TRBV5-8 TGTGCCAGCAGCTTTGGGACTAGCGGCCTTTACGAGCAGTACTTC CASSFGTSGLYEQYF
TRBD2 . TRBJ2-3 TRBV15 TGTGCCACCCGGACTAGCGGCACAGATACGCAGTATTTT CATRTSGTDTQYF
. few TRBJ2-1 TRBV7-9 TGTGCCAGCAGCTTAGGAGACAATGAGCAGTTCTTC CASSLGDNEQFF
. . TRBJ1-2 TRBV5-1 TGCGCCAGCAGTCCCTCACAGGGATCGGCTGGCTACACCTTC CASSPSQGSAGYTF
. . TRBJ2-7 TRBV11-2 TGTGCCAGCAGCTCCAGGACAGACTCCTACGAGCAGTACTTC CASSSRTDSYEQYF
. . TRBJ2-1 TRBV18 TGTGCCAGCTCACCGAAGCCTAGCGCGATCTCCTACAATGAGCAGTTCTTC CASSPKPSAISYNEQFF
. . TRBJ1-4 TRBV15 TGTGCCACCAGCAGGGGGGGGATAGGTAATGAAAAACTGTTTTTT CATSRGGIGNEKLFF
. . TRBJ1-2 TRBV11-2 TGTGCCAGCAGCCAGACAGGAGACTATGGCTACACCTTC CASSQTGDYGYTF
. . TRBJ2-1 TRBV9 TGTGCCAGCAGCCCCCACGGAGGGCCCTACAATGAGCAGTTCTTC CASSPHGGPYNEQFF
. . TRBJ2-7 TRBV3-1/TRBV3-2 TGTGCCAGCAGCCAAGGGACCCCTTTCAGGGGCCGCGAGCAGTACTTC CASSQGTPFRGREQYF
. once TRBJ1-3 TRBV30 TGTGCCTGGAGGGATGGGCGCCTGGCATCTGGAAACACCATATATTTT CAWRDGRLASGNTIYF
. . TRBJ1-4 TRBV7-2 TGTGCCAGCAGCTTGGTACGGAGCTCTAATGAAAAACTGTTTTTT CASSLVRSSNEKLFF
TRBD1 . TRBJ1-5 TRBV18 TGTGCCAGCTCACCACGGACAGGGGGCAGCAATCAGCCCCAGCATTTT CASSPRTGGSNQPQHF
. . TRBJ2-5 TRBV14 TGTGCCAGCAGCCAGATTGGACAGCCATCAGAGACCCAGTACTTC CASSQIGQPSETQYF
. once TRBJ2-7 TRBV7-9 TGTGCCAGCAGCTTAGGTTGGGCGGGGCAGTACTTC CASSLGWAGQYF
. . TRBJ2-3 TRBV2 TGTGCCAGCAGTGAGTTCGCAGGGGGCACAGATACGCAGTATTTT CASSEFAGGTDTQYF
. once TRBJ2-1 TRBV12-3/TRBV12-4 TGTGCCAGCACGGGAGCAGAGAATGAGCAGTTCTTC CASTGAENEQFF
. . TRBJ2-7 TRBV6-1 TGTGCCAGCAGTGAAGTGGCGGACTCCTACGAGCAGTACTTC CASSEVADSYEQYF
. . TRBJ2-1 TRBV2 TGTGCCAGCATAGAGGACAATGAGCAGTTCTTC CASIEDNEQFF
TRBD1 . TRBJ1-2 TRBV18 TGTGCCAGCTCACCACCAAGCAGGGGGTATGGCTACACCTTC CASSPPSRGYGYTF
. few TRBJ2-7 TRBV7-2 TGTGCCAGCAGCTTAATGGGCCAGCCGGTCTACGAGCAGTACTTC CASSLMGQPVYEQYF
TRBD2 . TRBJ2-4 TRBV4-1 TGCGCCAGCAGCCAAGATAGCGTGGTAGCGGGAGCCAAAAACATTCAGTACTTC CASSQDSVVAGAKNIQYF
. . TRBJ1-1 TRBV28 TGTGCCAGCAGTTTAGAACCAGGGATAGCTTTCTTT CASSLEPGIAFF
TRBD1 . TRBJ2-5 TRBV3-1/TRBV3-2 TGTGCCAGCAGCCAAGGACCGGGACAGGGGACGTGGACCCAGTACTTC CASSQGPGQGTWTQYF
TRBD2 once TRBJ2-7 TRBV11-3 TGTGCCAGCAGCCTAGCGGGGGGTGCCTACGAGCAGTACTTC CASSLAGGAYEQYF
TRBD2 . TRBJ2-5 TRBV5-3 TGTGCCAGAAGCTTGGGTCGGCCAGCGGGGTGGGTCGAGACCCAGTACTTC CARSLGRPAGWVETQYF
TRBD1 few TRBJ2-7 TRBV5-1 TGCGCCAGCAGCTTGGGGGACAGGGGGTCCGAGCAGTACTTC CASSLGDRGSEQYF
. . TRBJ2-1 TRBV21-1 TGTGCCAGCAGCACGGATCGACAGGGCGGTTACAATGAGCAGTTCTTC CASSTDRQGGYNEQFF
. . TRBJ2-4 TRBV27 TGTGCCAGCAGTTCGATAGGTTGGGGAGGAATAGCCAAAAACATTCAGTACTTC CASSSIGWGGIAKNIQYF
TRBD1 . TRBJ2-5 TRBV27 TGTGCCAGCAGTAGATCCGGGACAGGGGGCCGCCAAGAGACCCAGTACTTC CASSRSGTGGRQETQYF
TRBD1 . TRBJ1-5 TRBV28 TGTGCCAGCAGCCTGACAGGGGTGAGCAATCAGCCCCAGCATTTT CASSLTGVSNQPQHF
. . TRBJ1-5 TRBV5-8 TGTGCCAGCAGCTTTTCCAGGGTAAGGAAGCCCCAGCATTTT CASSFSRVRKPQHF
. . TRBJ1-2 TRBV10-2 TGCGCCAGCAGACCCGGGACTATTAACTATGGCTACACCTTC CASRPGTINYGYTF
TRBD2 . TRBJ2-1 TRBV10-1 TGCGCCAGCAGTGAGTCGACAAAAGCGGGAGAGATCAATGAGCAGTTCTTC CASSESTKAGEINEQFF
TRBD1 . TRBJ2-1 TRBV5-1 TGCGCCAGCAGCTGGGAGCCGGGACAGGGGATTAACTCCTACAATGAGCAGTTCTTC CASSWEPGQGINSYNEQFF
TRBD2 once TRBJ2-1 TRBV2 TGTGCCAGCAGCCCTTGGTCTAGCGGGACAAATGAGCAGTTCTTC CASSPWSSGTNEQFF
. . TRBJ2-4 TRBV7-2 TGTGCCAGCAGCTTAAGACGGGTAGCCAAAAACATTCAGTACTTC CASSLRRVAKNIQYF
TRBD1 . TRBJ1-4 TRBV4-1 TGCGCCAGCAGCCAGAGACAGGGGCGGGATGAAAAACTGTTTTTT CASSQRQGRDEKLFF
TRBD1 . TRBJ1-2 TRBV29-1 TGCAGCGTTGAAGAACACCCAGGGGGTGGCTACACCTTC CSVEEHPGGGYTF
TRBD1 once TRBJ2-7 TRBV6-5 TGTGCCAGCAGGGGGACAGGGCGGGAGCAGTACTTC CASRGTGREQYF
. . TRBJ1-3 TRBV28 TGTGCCAGCAGTCAGAGGGTCGGAAACACCATATATTTT CASSQRVGNTIYF